Below, 18 T cell receptor beta chains from the same sample are listed, as sequenced in a study of shared clonotypes between healthy human individuals. TCRdb keeps only in-frame clones here, not all; method: immunoSEQ multiplex PCR. The table includes roughly 700,000 clones, roughly 70% detected once. The material sequenced was memory CD4+ T cells sorted from blood. Subset denoted: CD45RA-negative fraction. Receptor source: a woman aged 25 to 39 in good health.

The chain employs TRBV27 and TRBJ1-2; no clear D. From germline, CDR1 is MNHEY and CDR2 SMNVEV (reference sequence). V shed 4 bases and J shed 0 bases, with 9 bases lying between them. The CDR3 contains 14 residues. The CDR3 region is CASSSQVANYGYTF. DNA of the CDR3: TGTGCCAGCAGTTCTCAGGTAGCTAACTATGGCTACACCTTC.

The gene calls are TRBV4-1 and TRBJ2-3, with a tentative D call TRBD1 (7 bases). V was clipped by 3 bases and J by 0 bases, with 16 bases between them. The CDR3 has 17 amino acids. Germline CDR1 reads MGHRA; CDR2 reads YSYEKL. CDR3: CASSHHRGGKSTDTQYF. CDR3 in DNA: TGCGCCAGCAGCCATCACAGGGGAGGAAAGAGCACAGATACGCAGTATTTT.

As for this clone: The sample carries other DNA sequences with the same CDR3. The CDR3 sequence is CASSPTETQYF. Written as DNA, the CDR3 is TGTGCCAGCTCACCAACGGAGACCCAGTACTTC. The rearrangement links TRBV18 to TRBJ2-5; no firm D call. CDR1 and CDR2 (germline): KGHSH, LQKENI. Trimming stripped 2 bases from V and 5 bases from J, with 3 bases between. The CDR3 extends over 11 amino acids.

This clone was seen a single time. The chain recombines TRBV5-1 with TRBJ2-5, with 8 bases matching TRBD1. The V and J ends lost 4 bases and 4 bases, in that order; junction bases with no gene match: 15. Germline V CDR1 and CDR2: SGHRS, YFSETQ. The CDR3 contains 17 residues. The CDR3 is CASSPMTGAVGGETQYF. As DNA, the CDR3 is TGCGCCAGCAGCCCAATGACAGGGGCCGTCGGGGGAGAGACCCAGTACTTC. The full variable domain, rest sourced from reference TRBV5-1 and TRBJ2-5, is KAGVTQTPRYLIKTRGQQVTLSCSPISGHRSVSWYQQTPGQGLQFLFEYFSETQRNKGNFPGRFSGRQFSNSRSEMNVSTLELGDSALYLCASSPMTGAVGGETQYFGPGTRLLVL.

J is TRBJ2-1 and V is TRBV25-1; 10 nucleotides align to TRBD2. Germline V CDR1 and CDR2: MGHDK, SYGVNS. There are 15 residues in the CDR3. Trimming at V came to 7 bases and at J to 10 bases, leaving 13 bases not matched to a gene. The CDR3 sequence: CASTSSGLAVGEQFF. The CDR3 DNA reads TGTGCCAGCACCTCCTCCGGACTAGCGGTTGGAGAGCAGTTCTTC.

This clone turned up a few times. The chain links TRBV7-9 to TRBJ2-5; a weak D match, TRBD2 (7 bases). The ends were cut back, 4 bases at V and 11 bases at J, with 20 bases in the middle. CDR3 length: 14 amino acids. CDR1 and CDR2 from the germline V gene are SEHNR and FQNEAQ (reference sequence). The DNA of the CDR3 is TGTGCCAGCAGCTACGGACTAGACCCAGGGGAGCAGTACTTC. This codes for CASSYGLDPGEQYF.

The J gene is TRBJ2-1, the V gene TRBV6-9, with 12 bases identical to TRBD2. Trimming at V came to 2 bases and at J to 7 bases, leaving 9 bases not matched to a gene. The CDR3 has 17 amino acids. Germline-derived CDR1 and CDR2 are MNHGY and SVAAGI. CDR3 amino acids: CASSYLLAGGRRNEQFF. The CDR3 bases are TGTGCCAGCAGTTATCTCCTAGCGGGAGGGCGTCGGAATGAGCAGTTCTTC.

This chain uses TRBV6-1 with TRBJ1-2, with TRBD1 matching over 7 bases. The V segment lost 8 bases and the J segment 8 bases; nucleotides outside the gene matches: 8. Germline V lookup: CDR1 MNHNS, CDR2 SASEGT. The CDR3 loop spans 12 amino acids. As DNA, the CDR3 is TGTGCCAGCCGAATAGGGGGCATCGGCTACACCTTC. Protein: CASRIGGIGYTF.

This chain joins TRBV5-1 and TRBJ2-1, with D uncertain. V lost 3 bases and J lost 1, with 11 bases in between. Per the germline V gene, CDR1 is SGHRS and CDR2 is YFSETQ. The CDR3 has 15 residues. The CDR3 DNA reads as TGCGCCAGCAGCTCGGAGAGTGGGTCCTACAATGAGCAGTTCTTC. This sequence encodes CASSSESGSYNEQFF.

The rearrangement joins TRBV28 to TRBJ2-5, with 7 bases lining up with TRBD2. Germline trimming cut 5 bases from V and 5 bases from J; bases unmatched to any gene: 8. Germline V CDR1 and CDR2: MDHEN, SYDVKM. This CDR3 spans 14 amino acids. The CDR3 coding sequence is TGTGCCAGCAGTCGGAGCGGGAAAGGGGAGACCCAGTACTTC. Translation: CASSRSGKGETQYF.

This sequence joins TRBV5-1 and TRBJ2-1; D gene ambiguous. The CDR3 has 14 residues. CDR1 and CDR2 from the germline V gene are SGHRS and YFSETQ. The V and J ends lost 4 bases and 4 bases respectively, with 12 bases between them. The CDR3 sequence is CASSQQLQYNEQFF. The CDR3 coding sequence is TGCGCCAGCAGCCAACAACTACAATACAATGAGCAGTTCTTC.

This chain connects TRBV28 to TRBJ2-1; TRBD1 matches at 7 bases. Trimming took 5 bases from V and 5 from J; bases not matched to a gene: 6. CDR1 and CDR2 (germline): MDHEN, SYDVKM. This CDR3 is 14 amino acids long. This CDR3 is CASSGQVTNNEQFF. CDR3 sequence (DNA): TGTGCCAGCAGTGGACAGGTAACCAACAATGAGCAGTTCTTC.

The J gene is TRBJ2-2, the V gene TRBV7-9; 7 bases are a match to TRBD2. The CDR3 covers 14 residues. Germline CDR1 and CDR2: SEHNR and FQNEAQ (reference sequence). The CDR3 sequence is CANQAGGSTGELFF. The CDR3 coding sequence is TGTGCAAACCAAGCCGGGGGGAGTACCGGGGAGCTGTTTTTT.

The rearrangement links TRBV7-2 to TRBJ2-5; possibly TRBD2 for D (5 bases). The end of the DNA fits TRBJ2-7 better, so the J call may be wrong. The CDR3 runs to 15 residues. The germline V gene has CDR1 SGHTA and CDR2 FQGNSA. CDR3 DNA: TGTGCCAGCAGCTTAGACCGAATGGGAGCCTACGAGCAGTACTTC. It is translated as CASSLDRMGAYEQYF.

The chain employs TRBV7-7 and TRBJ2-1, with 9 bases fitting TRBD1. The germline V gene has CDR1 SSHAT and CDR2 FNYEAQ (reference sequence). V was clipped by 3 bases and J by 4 bases; unmatched bases: 1. This CDR3 has 14 residues. CDR3 sequence reads: CASSLDRGYNEQFF. For the CDR3, the DNA is TGTGCCAGCAGCTTGGACAGGGGATACAATGAGCAGTTCTTC.

The rearrangement joins TRBV18 to TRBJ1-3; 7 nucleotides line up with TRBD1. Germline-derived CDR1 and CDR2 are KGHSH and LQKENI. V was pared by 2 bases and J by 2 bases, with 3 bases of the junction left unmatched. The CDR3 covers 15 residues. CDR3 DNA: TGTGCCAGCTCACCAACAGGGGTGGCTGGAAACACCATATATTTT. This encodes CASSPTGVAGNTIYF.

This clone was detected only once. At the DNA level, this CDR3 is encoded by other sequences in the same sample as well. The V call is TRBV30, the J call TRBJ1-1; 7 bases are a match to TRBD1. V lost 1 base and J lost 3; bases outside the gene matches: 2. Germline V lookup: CDR1 GTSNPN, CDR2 SVGIG (reference sequence). The CDR3 loop spans 13 amino acids. CDR3 sequence (DNA): TGTGCCTGGAGTGGACAGGGATACACTGAAGCTTTCTTT. Protein sequence: CAWSGQGYTEAFF.

The chain has TRBV6-5 and TRBJ2-7; 11 nucleotides agree with TRBD2. V was pared by 7 bases and J by 5 bases, with 7 bases of the junction left unmatched. This CDR3 region has 14 residues. Germline V gene sequence: CDR1 MNHEY, CDR2 SVGAGI. For the CDR3, the DNA is TGTGCCAGCAATCTAGCGGGAGGAGGTCACGAGCAGTACTTC. Translated, it gives CASNLAGGGHEQYF.